The 26 T cell receptor beta chains below come from one sample, sequenced in a study of T cells in Graves' hyperthyroidism and ophthalmopathy. Amplification of TCR beta CDR3 regions was performed using RNA transcripts as template. With the HTBI primer set, the TCR CDR3 went through a first round of RT-PCR. Using its own MiXCR run on the multiplex PCR reads, TCRdb lists one record per CDR3 protein. The sample lists under 450,000 distinct CDR3 sequences, 15% to 19% seen once, with roughly 14% in the top ten. The source material was blood. These receptor sequences come from a woman aged 18-29 years with Graves' hyperthyroidism.

This clonotype was recorded a few times. The chain recombines TRBV6-6 with TRBJ1-1, with D tentatively TRBD1 (5 bases). Trimming shortened V by 2 bases and J by 0 bases, and 16 bases separated the two germline ends. This CDR3 contains 17 residues. Looked up from germline, CDR1 is MNHNY and CDR2 is SVGAGI (reference sequence). In DNA form, the CDR3 reads TGTGCCAGCAGTTACCCCCCAAGTGGGGCCATGAACACTGAAGCTTTCTTT. Its translation: CASSYPPSGAMNTEAFF.

This clonotype was counted many times. The chain employs TRBV6-1 and TRBJ1-1; no definite D call. The CDR3 runs 13 residues. V gave up 6 bases and J gave up 0 bases, with 8 bases separating them. Germline V gene lookup returns CDR1 MNHNS and CDR2 SASEGT. The CDR3 bases are TGTGCCAGCAGCCACGAACTGAACACTGAAGCTTTCTTT. Amino acids: CASSHELNTEAFF.

This clonotype was observed a handful of times. J is TRBJ2-5 and V is TRBV7-9; 7 nucleotides align to TRBD1. V lost 3 bases, J lost 1 base, and 5 bases stayed unmatched. This CDR3 region has 15 residues. In germline, CDR1 is SEHNR, CDR2 FQNEAQ (reference sequence). CDR3 sequence reads: CASSFPGQRQETQYF. The CDR3 nucleotides read TGTGCCAGCAGCTTCCCGGGACAGCGCCAAGAGACCCAGTACTTC. The full variable domain, its missing parts supplied by reference TRBV7-9 and TRBJ2-5, is DTGVSQNPRHKITKRGQNVTFRCDPISEHNRLYWYRQTLGQGPEFLTYFQNEAQLEKSRLLSDRFSAERPKGSFSTLEIQRTEQGDSAMYLCASSFPGQRQETQYFGPGTRLLVL.

V gene TRBV13 combines with J gene TRBJ1-3; D is perhaps TRBD1 (6 bases). V was shortened by 4 bases and J by 5 bases, with 15 bases between the two germline ends. Germline CDR1 and CDR2: PRHDT and FYEKMQ (reference sequence). The CDR3 totals 15 residues. The CDR3 loop reads CASSSEGHSRNTIYF. The CDR3 DNA is TGTGCCAGCAGCTCGGAGGGACACTCGAGAAACACCATATATTTT. The full variable domain, rest sourced from reference TRBV13 and TRBJ1-3, is AAGVIQSPRHLIKEKRETATLKCYPIPRHDTVYWYQQGPGQDPQFLISFYEKMQSDKGSIPDRFSAQQFSDYHSELNMSSLELGDSALYFCASSSEGHSRNTIYFGEGSWLTVV.

This clonotype was counted ten times or more. The chain is built from TRBV28 and TRBJ2-1; 14 nucleotides align to TRBD2. The germline V gene has CDR1 MDHEN and CDR2 SYDVKM. V was clipped by 2 bases and J by 7 bases; unmatched bases: 7. This CDR3 has 17 amino acids. For the CDR3, the DNA is TGTGCCAGCAGTTTAGCCCCGGGACTAGCGGGAGAAAATGAGCAGTTCTTC. Translated, it gives CASSLAPGLAGENEQFF.

This clonotype was seen a handful of times. J is TRBJ2-5 and V is TRBV6-1, with a possible D match to TRBD2 (7 bases). Trimming pared 5 bases from V and 4 bases from J, leaving 23 bases between. Germline CDR1 and CDR2: MNHNS and SASEGT. The CDR3 covers 17 residues. CDR3 in DNA: TGTGCCAGCAGTCAAAAGATGGGGGGGGGGCGCGGAGAGACCCAGTACTTC. Protein product: CASSQKMGGGRGETQYF.

In the case of this clonotype: A much bigger clone sits one base away, suggesting this may be a read error. The CDR3 protein is CASSVRGLKGNRETQYF. CDR3 in DNA: TGTGCCAGCAGCGTAAGGGGCCTGAAGGGAAACCGAGAGACCCAGTACTTC. This chain uses TRBV9 with TRBJ2-5; a possible D gene is TRBD1 (5 bases). Trimming stripped 1 base from V and 4 bases from J, with 20 bases between. Germline V gives CDR1 SGDLS, CDR2 YYNGEE. This CDR3 is built from 17 residues.

This clonotype was detected ten times or more. The chain joins TRBV6-1 to TRBJ1-2; TRBD1 matches 8 bases. V shed 6 bases and J 4 bases; nucleotides not matched to a gene: 7. Germline values: CDR1 MNHNS, CDR2 SASEGT. The CDR3 sequence is 14 residues long. The CDR3, as DNA: TGTGCCAGCAGCGACAGGGGACAAATCTATGGCTACACCTTC. Residues: CASSDRGQIYGYTF.

The J gene is TRBJ1-5, the V gene TRBV20-1; 7 nucleotides match TRBD1. Trimming at V came to 4 bases and at J to 3 bases, leaving 12 bases not matched to a gene. This CDR3 region has 16 residues. Germline CDR1 reads DFQATT; CDR2 reads SNEGSKA (reference sequence). CDR3 amino acids: CSAIPRDSWNNQPQHF. CDR3 bases: TGCAGTGCTATACCCCGGGACAGTTGGAACAATCAGCCCCAGCATTTT.

In DNA, the CDR3 is TGTGCCAGCAGACGTCAATTGGGGTCGGTATTGGACACTGAAGCTTTCTTT. It is translated as CASRRQLGSVLDTEAFF. This chain connects TRBV28 to TRBJ1-1; D uncertain. Trimming took off 6 bases at V and 3 bases at J, with 23 bases between the two ends. Germline V gene sequence: CDR1 MDHEN, CDR2 SYDVKM. There are 17 residues in the CDR3.

This clonotype was detected ten times or more. The rearrangement joins TRBV13 to TRBJ2-1, with D possibly TRBD1 on 5 matching bases. The CDR3 covers 13 residues. V lost 3 bases to trimming and J lost 8 bases, with 11 bases between them. Germline V gives CDR1 PRHDT, CDR2 FYEKMQ (reference sequence). The CDR3 sequence: CASSFQGWDEQFF. In DNA form, the CDR3 reads TGTGCCAGCAGCTTCCAGGGTTGGGATGAGCAGTTCTTC.

This clonotype was counted many times. The V call is TRBV27, the J call TRBJ2-7; D could derive from TRBD1 or TRBD2 (6 bases each). V dropped 1 base and J dropped 6 bases, with 16 bases sitting between them. There are 15 residues in the CDR3. Germline V gene sequence: CDR1 MNHEY, CDR2 SMNVEV (reference sequence). CDR3 nucleotide sequence: TGTGCCAGCAGTTTATTGGGGGGCCAGGGACTCGAGCAGTACTTC. Encoded protein: CASSLLGGQGLEQYF.

There are many counts of this clonotype. The chain joins TRBV9 to TRBJ1-2, with D tentatively TRBD1 (5 bases). V lost 3 bases to trimming and J lost 5 bases, with 20 bases between them. There are 16 residues in the CDR3. In germline, CDR1 is SGDLS, CDR2 YYNGEE. The CDR3 loop is CASSGGLEHAGYGYTF. DNA for the CDR3: TGTGCCAGCAGCGGAGGACTGGAACACGCAGGGTATGGCTACACCTTC.

The J gene is TRBJ1-6, the V gene TRBV5-1; D might be TRBD1 (6 bases). Trimming took 1 base from V and 12 from J, leaving 17 bases between them. Germline values: CDR1 SGHRS, CDR2 YFSETQ. The CDR3 runs 15 residues. CDR3 sequence: CASSLRGVSIGPLHF. The CDR3 DNA is TGCGCCAGCAGCTTGAGGGGGGTCTCAATTGGACCCCTCCACTTT.

This chain connects TRBV4-1 to TRBJ1-5; D remains ambiguous. Germline CDR1 is MGHRA and CDR2 is YSYEKL. The CDR3 contains 16 residues. V dropped 4 bases and J dropped 0 bases, with 13 bases sitting between them. CDR3 nucleotide sequence: TGCGCCAGCAGCCGAATGCTAGTTGATAGCAATCAGCCCCAGCATTTT. Translating gives CASSRMLVDSNQPQHF.

At least ten counts were recorded for this clonotype. The chain employs TRBV7-2 and TRBJ2-2; 12 bases map to TRBD1. V shed 6 bases and J 6 bases; nucleotides not matched to a gene: 5. The CDR3 covers 15 residues. CDR1 and CDR2 (germline): SGHTA, FQGNSA. CDR3 residues: CASRRDRGRPGELFF. The CDR3 nucleotides read TGTGCCAGCAGACGGGACAGGGGGCGCCCCGGGGAGCTGTTTTTT.

This clonotype was seen at least ten times. The chain carries TRBV5-1 and TRBJ2-1; TRBD1 is a possible D gene (7 bases). Germline CDR1 and CDR2: SGHRS and YFSETQ. V was pared by 0 bases and J by 0 bases, with 10 bases between. The CDR3 extends over 16 amino acids. The CDR3 spells CASSLAGGSSYNEQFF. In DNA form, the CDR3 reads TGCGCCAGCAGCTTGGCAGGGGGGAGCTCCTACAATGAGCAGTTCTTC.

The chain carries TRBV4-3 and TRBJ2-7, with TRBD1 matching over 9 bases. V lost 4 bases, J lost 3 bases, and 10 bases stayed unmatched. The germline V gene encodes CDR1 LGHNA and CDR2 YSLEER. The CDR3 has 16 amino acids. The CDR3 region has the DNA TGCGCCAGCAGCCTCGATCTGACAGGGGGAGGCTACGAGCAGTACTTC. Residues: CASSLDLTGGGYEQYF.

This clonotype was seen a single time. The chain has TRBV20-1 and TRBJ1-4; no firm D call. Germline CDR1 is DFQATT and CDR2 is SNEGSKA (reference sequence). The CDR3 is 16 residues long. V lost 0 bases to trimming and J lost 2 bases, with 13 bases between them. CDR3 sequence: CSARDTGRATNEKLFF. The CDR3 region has the DNA TGCAGTGCTAGAGATACCGGAAGGGCCACTAATGAAAAACTGTTTTTT.

This clonotype was observed a handful of times. The V call is TRBV9, the J call TRBJ1-2; 7 nucleotides match TRBD1. J gave up 0 bases and V 3 bases, and 5 bases lay outside the gene matches. CDR1 is SGDLS, CDR2 YYNGEE, per germline. This CDR3 has 15 amino acids. CDR3 in amino acids: CASSAGQIANYGYTF. CDR3 DNA: TGTGCCAGCAGCGCGGGACAGATAGCTAACTATGGCTACACCTTC. The full variable domain, completed using reference TRBV9 and TRBJ1-2, is DSGVTQTPKHLITATGQRVTLRCSPRSGDLSVYWYQQSLDQGLQFLIQYYNGEERAKGNILERFSAQQFPDLHSELNLSSLELGDSALYFCASSAGQIANYGYTFGSGTRLTVV.

J is TRBJ2-7 and V is TRBV9; D ambiguous. The germline V gene has CDR1 SGDLS and CDR2 YYNGEE. This CDR3 region has 13 residues. V dropped 4 bases and J dropped 7 bases, with 15 bases sitting between them. CDR3 sequence (DNA): TGTGCCAGCAGCCCAGTCATCATGGGGGAGCAGTACTTC. It specifies CASSPVIMGEQYF.

This clonotype was seen a few times. The chain is built from TRBV20-1 and TRBJ2-1; D ambiguous. The CDR3 has 17 residues. Between the trimmed V and J ends, which lost 1 base and 0 bases, there was a span of 16 bases. Germline V lookup: CDR1 DFQATT, CDR2 SNEGSKA (reference sequence). CDR3 DNA sequence: TGCAGTGCTAGAGTATTAGGGCACCAGAGCTCCTACAATGAGCAGTTCTTC. It codes for CSARVLGHQSSYNEQFF.

This clonotype was recorded many times. The rearrangement uses TRBV6-1 and TRBJ1-2, with D possibly matching TRBD1 (6 bases). The CDR3 is 14 amino acids. Germline lookup yields CDR1 MNHNS and CDR2 SASEGT. Trimming left V 5 bases short and J 7 bases short, with 17 bases between. The CDR3 sequence is CASSQTGTLSGYTF. The CDR3 region has the DNA TGTGCCAGCAGTCAAACCGGGACATTGAGTGGCTACACCTTC.

This clonotype was detected many times. The V gene is TRBV28, the J gene TRBJ2-1; 13 bases are a match to TRBD2. Germline trimming cut 7 bases from V and 0 bases from J; bases unmatched to any gene: 12. The CDR3 totals 19 residues. Looked up from germline, CDR1 is MDHEN and CDR2 is SYDVKM. The CDR3 sequence: CASTPTTSGRTSSYNEQFF. The CDR3 coding sequence is TGTGCCAGCACGCCCACGACTAGCGGGAGGACCAGCTCCTACAATGAGCAGTTCTTC.

The CDR3 spells CASSLGAGEYQETQYF. The DNA for the CDR3 is TGTGCCAGCAGCTTAGGAGCGGGGGAGTACCAAGAGACCCAGTACTTC. The chain uses TRBV7-9 and TRBJ2-5; 8 bases are shared with TRBD2. CDR3 length equals 16 residues. CDR1 is SEHNR, CDR2 FQNEAQ, per germline (reference sequence). V lost 1 base and J lost 0; bases outside the gene matches: 4.

The chain has TRBV28 and TRBJ2-1, with D possibly being TRBD1 (5 bases). This CDR3 comprises 14 residues. V was shortened by 3 bases and J by 3 bases, with 9 bases between the two germline ends. Germline assignment: CDR1 MDHEN and CDR2 SYDVKM. The CDR3 DNA sequence: TGTGCCAGCAGTTTTCTCAGGGACTACAATGAGCAGTTCTTC. As protein: CASSFLRDYNEQFF.